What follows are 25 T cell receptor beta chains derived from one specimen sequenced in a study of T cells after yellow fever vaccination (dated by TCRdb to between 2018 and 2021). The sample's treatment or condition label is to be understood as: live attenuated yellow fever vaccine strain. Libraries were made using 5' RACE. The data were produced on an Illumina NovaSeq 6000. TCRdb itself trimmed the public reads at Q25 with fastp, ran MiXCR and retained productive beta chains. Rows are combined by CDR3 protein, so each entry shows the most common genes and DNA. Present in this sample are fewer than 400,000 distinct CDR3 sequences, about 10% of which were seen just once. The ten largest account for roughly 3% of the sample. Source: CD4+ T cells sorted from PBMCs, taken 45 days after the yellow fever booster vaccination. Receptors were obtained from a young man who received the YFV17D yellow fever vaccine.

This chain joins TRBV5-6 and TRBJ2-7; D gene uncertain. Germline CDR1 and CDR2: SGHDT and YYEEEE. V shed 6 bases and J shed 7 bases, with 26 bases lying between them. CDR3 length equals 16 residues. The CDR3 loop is CASISIGPNPTGEQYF. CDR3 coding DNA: TGTGCCAGCATAAGTATAGGTCCAAATCCTACCGGTGAGCAGTACTTC.

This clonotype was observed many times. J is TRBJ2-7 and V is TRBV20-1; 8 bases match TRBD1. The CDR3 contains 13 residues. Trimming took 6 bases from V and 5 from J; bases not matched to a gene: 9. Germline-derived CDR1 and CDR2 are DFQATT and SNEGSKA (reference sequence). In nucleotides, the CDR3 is TGCAGTGCGACAAGGACAGGGACGCACGAGCAGTACTTC. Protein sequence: CSATRTGTHEQYF.

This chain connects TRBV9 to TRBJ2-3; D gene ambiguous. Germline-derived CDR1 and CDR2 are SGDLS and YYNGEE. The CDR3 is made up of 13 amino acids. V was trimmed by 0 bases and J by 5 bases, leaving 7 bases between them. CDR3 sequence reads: CASSVGGGDTQYF. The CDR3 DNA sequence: TGTGCCAGCAGCGTAGGAGGCGGAGATACGCAGTATTTT.

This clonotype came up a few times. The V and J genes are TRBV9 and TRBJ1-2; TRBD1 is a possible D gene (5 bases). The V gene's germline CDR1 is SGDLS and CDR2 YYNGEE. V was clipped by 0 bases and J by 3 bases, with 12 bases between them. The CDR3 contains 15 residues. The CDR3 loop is CASSVEGQGDYGYTF. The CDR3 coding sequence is TGTGCCAGCAGCGTAGAGGGGCAGGGTGACTATGGCTACACCTTC.

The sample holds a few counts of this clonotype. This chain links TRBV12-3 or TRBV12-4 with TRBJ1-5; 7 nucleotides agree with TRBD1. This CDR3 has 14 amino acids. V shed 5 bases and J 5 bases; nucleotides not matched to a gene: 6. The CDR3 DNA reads TGTGCCAGCAGTAGACAGGGCTTCTATCAGCCCCAGCATTTT. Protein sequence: CASSRQGFYQPQHF.

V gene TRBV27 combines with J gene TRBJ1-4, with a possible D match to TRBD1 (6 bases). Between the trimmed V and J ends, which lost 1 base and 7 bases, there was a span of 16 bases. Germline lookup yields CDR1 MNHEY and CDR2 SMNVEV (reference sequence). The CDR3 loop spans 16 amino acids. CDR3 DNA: TGTGCCAGCAGTTTATTGGGGGGGGCCGTCAGTGAAAAACTGTTTTTT. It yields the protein CASSLLGGAVSEKLFF.

CDR3 loop: CASSRPGTGTDTQYF. In DNA, the CDR3 is TGTGCCAGCAGCAGACCCGGGACCGGCACAGATACGCAGTATTTT. The gene calls are TRBV7-2 and TRBJ2-3; possibly TRBD1 or TRBD2 for D (5 bases each). Germline assignment: CDR1 SGHTA and CDR2 FQGNSA. This CDR3 region has 15 residues. With 5 bases removed from V and 1 base from J, the gap between germline ends came to 13 bases.

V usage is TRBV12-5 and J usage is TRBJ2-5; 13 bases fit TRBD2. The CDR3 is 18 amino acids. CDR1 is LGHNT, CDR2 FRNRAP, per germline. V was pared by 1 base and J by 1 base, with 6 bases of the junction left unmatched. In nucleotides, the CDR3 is TGTGCTAGTGGTTTGGCCAGGGGACTAGCGGGGTCCCAAGAGACCCAGTACTTC. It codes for CASGLARGLAGSQETQYF.

The CDR3 protein is CASSSQGFSGANVLTF. CDR3 in DNA: TGTGCCAGCAGCTCACAGGGTTTCTCTGGGGCCAACGTCCTGACTTTC. The rearrangement uses TRBV7-9 and TRBJ2-6; D perhaps matches TRBD1 (6 bases). The CDR3 covers 16 residues. Looked up from germline, CDR1 is SEHNR and CDR2 is FQNEAQ (reference sequence). V was cut by 4 bases and J by 0 bases, with 10 bases left in between.

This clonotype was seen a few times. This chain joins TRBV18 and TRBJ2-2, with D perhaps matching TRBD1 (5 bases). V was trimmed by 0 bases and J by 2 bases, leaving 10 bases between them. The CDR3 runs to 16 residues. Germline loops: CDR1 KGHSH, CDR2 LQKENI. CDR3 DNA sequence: TGTGCCAGCTCACCACCTCAGGGAATTAACACCGGGGAGCTGTTTTTT. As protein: CASSPPQGINTGELFF.

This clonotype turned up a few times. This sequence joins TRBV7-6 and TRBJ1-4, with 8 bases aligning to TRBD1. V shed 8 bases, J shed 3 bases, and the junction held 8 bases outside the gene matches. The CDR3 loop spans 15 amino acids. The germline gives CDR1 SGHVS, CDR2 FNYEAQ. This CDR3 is CASSQTGVANEKLFF. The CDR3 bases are TGTGCCAGCTCACAGACAGGGGTCGCTAATGAAAAACTGTTTTTT. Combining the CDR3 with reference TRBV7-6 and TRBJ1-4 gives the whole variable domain GAGVSQSPRYKVTKRGQDVALRCDPISGHVSLYWYRQALGQGPEFLTYFNYEAQQDKSGLPNDRFSAERPEGSISTLTIQRTEQRDSAMYRCASSQTGVANEKLFFGSGTQLSVL.

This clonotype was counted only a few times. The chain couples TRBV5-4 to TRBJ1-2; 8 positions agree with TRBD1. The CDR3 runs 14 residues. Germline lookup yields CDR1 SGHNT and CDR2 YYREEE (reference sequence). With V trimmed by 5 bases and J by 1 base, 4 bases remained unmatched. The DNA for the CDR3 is TGTGCCAGCAGGCCAGGACAGGGTAACTATGGCTACACCTTC. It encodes CASRPGQGNYGYTF.

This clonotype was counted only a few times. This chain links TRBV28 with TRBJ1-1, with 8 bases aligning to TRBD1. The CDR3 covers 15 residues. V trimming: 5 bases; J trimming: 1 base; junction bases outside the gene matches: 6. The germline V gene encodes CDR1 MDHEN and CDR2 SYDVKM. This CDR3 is CASSTRGTGNTEAFF. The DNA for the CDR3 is TGTGCCAGCAGTACCCGAGGGACAGGGAACACTGAAGCTTTCTTT.

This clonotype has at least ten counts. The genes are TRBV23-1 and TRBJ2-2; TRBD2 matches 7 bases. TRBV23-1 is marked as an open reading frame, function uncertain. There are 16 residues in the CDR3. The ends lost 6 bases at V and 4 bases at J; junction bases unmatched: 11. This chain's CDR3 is CASRLLGLDSTGELFF. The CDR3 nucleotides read TGCGCCAGCAGACTGTTAGGACTAGATAGCACCGGGGAGCTGTTTTTT.

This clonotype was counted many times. CDR3 loop: CASSLSPWASQPQHF. CDR3 coding DNA: TGTGCCAGCAGCTTGTCGCCCTGGGCAAGTCAGCCCCAGCATTTT. The rearrangement links TRBV5-5 to TRBJ1-5; D not certain. Germline lookup yields CDR1 SGHKS and CDR2 YYEKEE (reference sequence). With 1 base removed from V and 6 bases from J, the gap between germline ends came to 14 bases. The CDR3 is made up of 15 amino acids.

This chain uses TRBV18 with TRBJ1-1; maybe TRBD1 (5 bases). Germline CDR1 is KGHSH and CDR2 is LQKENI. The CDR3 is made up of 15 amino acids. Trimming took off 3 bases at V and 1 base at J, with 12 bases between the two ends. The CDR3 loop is CASSPPGGPNTEAFF. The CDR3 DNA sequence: TGTGCCAGCTCACCCCCTGGGGGACCGAACACTGAAGCTTTCTTT.

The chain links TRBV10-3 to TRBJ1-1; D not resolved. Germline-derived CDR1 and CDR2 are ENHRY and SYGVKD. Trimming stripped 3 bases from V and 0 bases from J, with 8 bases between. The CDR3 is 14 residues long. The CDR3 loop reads CAISDRPMNTEAFF. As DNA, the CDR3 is TGTGCCATCAGTGACAGGCCTATGAACACTGAAGCTTTCTTT.

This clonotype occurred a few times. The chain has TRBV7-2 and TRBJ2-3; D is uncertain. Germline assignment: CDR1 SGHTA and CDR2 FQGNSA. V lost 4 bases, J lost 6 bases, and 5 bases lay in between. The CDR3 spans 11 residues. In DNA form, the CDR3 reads TGTGCCAGCAGCTCAGTTGATACGCAGTATTTT. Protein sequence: CASSSVDTQYF.

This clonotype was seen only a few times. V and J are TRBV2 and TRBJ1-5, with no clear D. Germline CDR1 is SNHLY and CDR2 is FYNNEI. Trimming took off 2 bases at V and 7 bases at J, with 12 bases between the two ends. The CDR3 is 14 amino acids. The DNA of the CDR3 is TGTGCCAGCAGTGAAATCGGGCGTCAACAGCCCCAGCATTTT. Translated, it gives CASSEIGRQQPQHF. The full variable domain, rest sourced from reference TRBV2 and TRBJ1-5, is EPEVTQTPSHQVTQMGQEVILRCVPISNHLYFYWYRQILGQKVEFLVSFYNNEISEKSEIFDDQFSVERPDGSNFTLKIRSTKLEDSAMYFCASSEIGRQQPQHFGDGTRLSIL.

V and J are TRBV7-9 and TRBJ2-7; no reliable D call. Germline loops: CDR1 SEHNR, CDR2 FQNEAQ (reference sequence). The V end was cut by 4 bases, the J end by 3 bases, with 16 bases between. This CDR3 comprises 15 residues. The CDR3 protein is CASSSTRQAYYEQYF. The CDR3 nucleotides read TGTGCCAGCAGCTCCACTCGACAAGCTTACTACGAGCAGTACTTC.

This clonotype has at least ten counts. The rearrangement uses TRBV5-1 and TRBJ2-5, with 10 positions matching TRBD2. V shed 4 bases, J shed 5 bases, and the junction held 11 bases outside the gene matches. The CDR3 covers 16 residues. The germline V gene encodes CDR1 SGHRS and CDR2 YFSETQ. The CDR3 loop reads CASSAVGTSGAETQYF. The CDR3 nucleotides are TGCGCCAGCAGCGCCGTAGGTACTAGCGGGGCGGAGACCCAGTACTTC.

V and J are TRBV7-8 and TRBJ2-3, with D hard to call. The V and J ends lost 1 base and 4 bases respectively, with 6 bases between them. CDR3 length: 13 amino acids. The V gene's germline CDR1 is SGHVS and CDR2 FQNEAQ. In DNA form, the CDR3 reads TGTGCCAGCAGCTTAGTCTACTCAGATACGCAGTATTTT. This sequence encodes CASSLVYSDTQYF.

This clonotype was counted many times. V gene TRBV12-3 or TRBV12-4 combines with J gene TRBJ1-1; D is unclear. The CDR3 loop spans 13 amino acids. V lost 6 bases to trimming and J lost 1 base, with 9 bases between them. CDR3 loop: CASSRGSNTEAFF. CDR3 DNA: TGTGCCAGCAGCCGGGGATCGAACACTGAAGCTTTCTTT.

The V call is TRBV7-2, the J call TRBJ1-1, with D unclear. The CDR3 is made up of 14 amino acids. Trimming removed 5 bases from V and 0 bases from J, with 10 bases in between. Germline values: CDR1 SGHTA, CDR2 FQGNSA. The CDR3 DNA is TGTGCCAGCAGCCGCCCTGTTATGAACACTGAAGCTTTCTTT. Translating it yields CASSRPVMNTEAFF.

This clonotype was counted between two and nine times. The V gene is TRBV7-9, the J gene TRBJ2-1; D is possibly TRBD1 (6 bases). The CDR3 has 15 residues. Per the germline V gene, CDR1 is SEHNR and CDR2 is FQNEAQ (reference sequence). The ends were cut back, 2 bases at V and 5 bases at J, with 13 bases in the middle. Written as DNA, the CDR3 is TGTGCCAGCAGCTTACGAGAGTGGACAGACAATGAGCAGTTCTTC. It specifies CASSLREWTDNEQFF.